This TCR beta chain is from a study of cytomegalovirus exposure and HLA in healthy donors (dated by TCRdb to between 2016 and 2019). General notes on the study: An earlier analysis of approximately 640 of the donors reported 276 Gb of sequence data and some 120 million unique TCR beta sequences from 150 million to 200 million T cells. In addition to the first cohort of roughly 700 subjects, a separate validation cohort of 120 different subjects was used. Donor age, sex, ethnicity and CMV serostatus were compiled alongside the repertoire data. Roughly 300 gigabases of sequencing data and around 80 million unique TCR sequences made up an early release that covered approximately 650 HLA-typed donors. HLA typing covered class I and class II loci at four-digit resolution. A later analysis re-analyzed previously published TCR beta repertoires from several hundred donors and added high-resolution HLA genotyping to study TCR occurrence patterns. To predict cytomegalovirus infection status, the study brought together high-throughput TCR immunosequencing, statistical association of individual TCRs with disease status, and machine learning. Among the approximately 400 genotyped donors, approximately 81% belonged to the genetic ancestry cluster associated with self-reported Caucasian donors. Genome-wide SNP genotypes for about 65% of the 666 donors were used in a later genetic analysis, which treated that subset as a discovery cohort. Rather than drawing on any new phenotypic data, the later analysis identified candidate immune exposures from TCR beta sequences and the way those sequences occurred across donors. The study aimed to test whether signatures of past pathogen exposure could be identified by cataloging public T cell receptors. Every repertoire in the discovery cohort had been generated on one and the same sequencing platform. Typing coverage varied by locus: about 629-640 donors for A, B, C, DRB1 and DQB1; approximately 500 for DQA1; more than 600 for DPA1; roughly 450 for DPB1. Across some 400 genotyped donors of the cohort, an average of approximately 240,000 unique TCR beta nucleotide sequences per donor were sequenced, and roughly 17% of those sequences were non-productive. An earlier analysis of fewer than 700 of the donors applied high-throughput TCR beta sequencing to assess whether each TCR beta V gene segment acted as functional or pseudogenic. Using immunosequencing, the study profiled T cell repertoires from 550 to 750 subjects and related those repertoires to cytomegalovirus serostatus. Roughly 5 DR-DQ haplotypes were handled as single units for association and clustering, since linkage in the cohort was strong.

In total, roughly 670 healthy bone marrow donors made up the cohort. At the time of sampling, every cohort member was nominally healthy, though immune exposures that went unrecorded were likely present. The donor was CMV seronegative and was included in the group of a few hundred seronegative cohort members. Each donor provided a peripheral blood sample, and peripheral blood mononuclear cells were used for TCR beta sequencing. Genomic DNA was extracted from the blood cell samples with the Qiagen DNeasy Blood Extraction Kit. On this clone: Its antigen remains undetermined. No base qualities exist here, and no much larger clone lies one base off it.

To prepare the library, the immunoSEQ multiplex PCR assay was applied. For the multiplex PCR, a mixture combining 60 forward primers for TCR Vbeta segments and 13 reverse primers for TCR Jbeta segments was used. A multiplex PCR assay on genomic DNA amplified the CDR3 region of rearranged TCR beta genes. The Illumina HiSeq System was used to sequence the amplified TCR beta libraries as 87-base-pair reads. In the authors' own workflow: A later analysis tallied tens of millions of unique TCR beta chains across the 666 repertoires, and approximately 12 million of those chains were shared by two or more donors. Raw reads were error-corrected and collapsed into unique sequences with a nearest-neighbor algorithm that merged closely related sequences to remove PCR and sequencing errors. CDR3 sequences were aligned to IMGT reference sequences to assign V, D and J gene segments. For a sequence to be retained, at least a six-nucleotide match to both a V gene segment and a J gene segment was required. A rearrangement was called productive if the CDR3 had no stop codons and remained in frame with V and J, and every other rearrangement was called non-productive. Following IMGT convention, CDR3 was defined as the stretch from the second conserved V-encoded cysteine to the conserved J-encoded phenylalanine. Sequences without an unambiguous match to a single V gene segment were excluded from the earlier analysis of a few hundred of the donors. An earlier analysis of almost 600 of the donors classified V segments as functional when productive rearrangements were above 56.7% and as segregating when the standard deviation between donors was above 5%. To diagnose cytomegalovirus status from the catalog of TCR beta chain sequences, a statistical classification framework was built. V and J gene assignment, in a later analysis, came from comparing TCR nucleotide sequences with IMGT/GENE-DB human TR gene sequences. Using the TCRdist pipeline, a later analysis assigned CDR3 sequences along with most-parsimonious VDJ recombination scenarios. In a later analysis, every TCR beta chain was defined by the combination of its CDR3 amino acid sequence and its V-gene family, and reads without a unique V-gene family were dropped. In a later analysis, a few hundred highly shared, low-generation-probability nucleotide sequences were removed to address suspected cross-contamination and a sequencing artifact. In a later analysis, a clonal expansion index was calculated for each public chain from normalized within-repertoire ranks of inferred template counts. In a later analysis, generation probabilities were computed with a VDJ recombination model fitted to out-of-frame rearrangements, and the resulting probabilities were checked against IGoR. A later analysis scored TCR-TCR, TCR-HLA and TCR-CMV co-occurrence with hypergeometric tests, applying a repertoire-size bias correction to TCR pairs. In a later analysis, false discovery rates were estimated by permuting HLA or CMV assignments 20 times. A later analysis grouped co-occurring TCRs with DBSCAN, adding TCRdist sequence similarity when clustering within HLA-allele-positive subsets. Co-occurrence clustering excluded repertoires with fewer than 30,000 or more than 120,000 public chains, plus five with anomalous nucleotide sharing. Entries here come from immuneACCESS through TCRdb and include only in-frame sequences with V and J called. Some clones fail to appear in such tables; in the studies checked, an unresolved V gene covers under half of the shortfall, and the cause of the remainder is unknown. The V and J calls and clone size were taken over from that table, and D and trimming were inferred from the DNA. The sample contains about 90,000 clones, 65% to 85% of them found a single time. The ten largest clones add up to approximately 2.3% of the sample.

Broader findings and caveats from the paper: A few of the identified cytomegalovirus-associated TCR beta chains were confirmed in vitro to be specific for cytomegalovirus antigens. In a later analysis, most CMV-associated TCR beta chains were found to appear HLA-restricted, with HLA associations seemingly driven largely by CMV exposure. According to a later genetic analysis, donors in an Asian-associated ancestry cluster had fewer N-insertions in productive TCRs than the approximately 610-donor mean. The presence/absence analyses assumed that sequencing depth was roughly uniform across donors, and that assumption may not be true. Assigning TCR associations to individual alleles was difficult when HLA alleles, especially DR and DQ, strongly co-occurred. At a false discovery rate of 0.05, a later analysis linked under 20,000 TCR beta sequences to specific HLA alleles. Correlated functional status among segregating V segments might be attributable to linkage disequilibrium, but an unknown experimental factor could not be ruled out. The study gave a list of more than 150 TCR beta chains associated with cytomegalovirus. In a later analysis, TCR association rates were found to vary across HLA loci, with the most associated TCRs seen for DRB1 alleles and the fewest for HLA-C alleles. Because HLA typing was unavailable for some donors at each locus, only the typed subset was used in association tests. An earlier analysis of 587 of the donors showed that most TCR beta V segments appeared in productive rearrangements either about 90% or about 30% of the time, which broadly matched IMGT annotations. Most TCR sequences were observed very rarely across donors, whereas some public TCRs were present in many individuals. A further reported finding was that TCR beta sequences accurately predicted the HLA-A and HLA-B alleles for most subjects in the first cohort. The authors suggested that the approach could potentially be extended to other disease states and immunological phenotypes. Compared with equally common non-associated chains, HLA-associated TCR beta chains in a later analysis were more clonally expanded and had lower generation probabilities. The sequencing pipeline was judged likely to have produced a cluster of highly shared sequence variants as a technical artifact. The classifier was reported to diagnose cytomegalovirus status with high specificity and sensitivity in both the original cohort and the validation cohort. A later genetic analysis associated a missense DCLRE1C variant with V-gene and J-gene trimming of TCR beta chains, and an independent cohort replicated the association. Only TCR beta chains were sequenced in this cohort, and the absence of alpha or paired-chain data limited detectable features. CMV serostatus was the only immune exposure information available for the cohort. Because counts were too low, fewer than 20 rarely observed V segments, including chromosome 9 orphons, were excluded from the earlier analysis of 500 to 700 of the donors. Several of the top co-occurrence clusters appeared to be linked to parvovirus B19, influenza, CMV and Epstein-Barr virus, according to a later analysis.

The source is a man between 18 and 29 years old in good health and CMV-seronegative. Sequencing used PBMCs.

The sequenced DNA is TGTGCCAGCAGCACAGGGTGGGGGGATACGCAGTATTTT. This sequence encodes CASSTGWGDTQYF. The sequence is built from TRBV9 and TRBJ2-3; the D gene is perhaps TRBD1, on 6 matching bases. Cut back by 4 bases and 6 bases, the V and J ends lie 12 bases apart. Via the germline V gene, CDR1 is SGDLS and CDR2 YYNGEE. There are 13 amino acids in the CDR3, from cysteine to phenylalanine inclusive. The only DNA kept is the CDR3, 39 bases in frame from the first base.